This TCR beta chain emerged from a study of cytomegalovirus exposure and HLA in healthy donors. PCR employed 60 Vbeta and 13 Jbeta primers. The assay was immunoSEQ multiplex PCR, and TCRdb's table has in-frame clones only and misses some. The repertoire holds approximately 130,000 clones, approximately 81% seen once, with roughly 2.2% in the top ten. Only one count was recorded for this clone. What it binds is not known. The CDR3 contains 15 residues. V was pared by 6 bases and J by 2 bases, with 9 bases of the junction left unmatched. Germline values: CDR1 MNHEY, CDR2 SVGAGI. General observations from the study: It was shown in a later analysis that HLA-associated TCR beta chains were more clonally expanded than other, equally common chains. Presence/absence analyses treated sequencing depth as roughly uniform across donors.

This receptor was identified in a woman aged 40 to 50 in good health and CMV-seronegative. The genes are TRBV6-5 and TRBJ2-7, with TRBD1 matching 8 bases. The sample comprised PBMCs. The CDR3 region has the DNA TGTGCCAGCAGGGCAGGGGGCGAACCGACCTACGAGCAGTACTTC. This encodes CASRAGGEPTYEQYF.